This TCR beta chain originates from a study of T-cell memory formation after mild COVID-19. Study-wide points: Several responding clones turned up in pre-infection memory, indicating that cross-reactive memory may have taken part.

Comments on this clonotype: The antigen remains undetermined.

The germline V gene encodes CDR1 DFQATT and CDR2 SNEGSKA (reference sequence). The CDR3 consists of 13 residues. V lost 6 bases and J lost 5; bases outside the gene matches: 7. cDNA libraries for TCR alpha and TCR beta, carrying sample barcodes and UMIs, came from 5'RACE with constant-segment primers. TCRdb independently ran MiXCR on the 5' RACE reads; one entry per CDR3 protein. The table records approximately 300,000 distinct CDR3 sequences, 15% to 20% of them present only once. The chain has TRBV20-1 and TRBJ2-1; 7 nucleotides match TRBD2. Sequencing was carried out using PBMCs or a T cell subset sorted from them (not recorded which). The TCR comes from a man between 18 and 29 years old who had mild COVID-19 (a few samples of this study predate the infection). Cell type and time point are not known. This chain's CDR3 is CSAFSGLNNEQFF. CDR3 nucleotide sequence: TGCAGTGCCTTTAGCGGGCTAAACAATGAGCAGTTCTTC.